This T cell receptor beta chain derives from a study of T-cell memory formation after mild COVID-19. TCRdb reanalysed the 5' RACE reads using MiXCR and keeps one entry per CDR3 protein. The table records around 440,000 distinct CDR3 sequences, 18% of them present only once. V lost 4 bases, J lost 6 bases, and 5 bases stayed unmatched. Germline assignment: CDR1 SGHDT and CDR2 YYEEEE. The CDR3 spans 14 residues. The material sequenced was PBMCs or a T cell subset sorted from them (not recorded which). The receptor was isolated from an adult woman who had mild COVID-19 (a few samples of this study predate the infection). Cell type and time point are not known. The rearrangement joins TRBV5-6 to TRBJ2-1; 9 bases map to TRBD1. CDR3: CASSRRTGANEQFF. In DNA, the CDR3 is TGTGCCAGCAGCAGGAGGACAGGGGCCAATGAGCAGTTCTTC.